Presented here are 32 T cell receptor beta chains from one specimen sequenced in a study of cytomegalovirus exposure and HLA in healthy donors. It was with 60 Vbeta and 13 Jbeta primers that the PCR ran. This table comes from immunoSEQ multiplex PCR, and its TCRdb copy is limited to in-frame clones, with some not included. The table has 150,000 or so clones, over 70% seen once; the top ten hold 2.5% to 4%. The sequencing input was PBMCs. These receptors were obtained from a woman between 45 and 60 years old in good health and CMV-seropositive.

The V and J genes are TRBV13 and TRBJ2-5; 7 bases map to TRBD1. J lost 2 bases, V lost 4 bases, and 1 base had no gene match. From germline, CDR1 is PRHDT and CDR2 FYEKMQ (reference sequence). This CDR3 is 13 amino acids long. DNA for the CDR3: TGTGCCAGCAGCTCGGACAGGCAAGAGACCCAGTACTTC. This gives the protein CASSSDRQETQYF.

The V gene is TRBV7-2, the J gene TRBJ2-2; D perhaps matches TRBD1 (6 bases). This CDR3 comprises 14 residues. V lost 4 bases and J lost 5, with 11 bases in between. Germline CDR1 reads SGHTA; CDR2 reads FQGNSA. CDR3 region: CASSWSRGTGELFF. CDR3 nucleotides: TGTGCCAGCAGCTGGAGCAGGGGTACCGGGGAGCTGTTTTTT.

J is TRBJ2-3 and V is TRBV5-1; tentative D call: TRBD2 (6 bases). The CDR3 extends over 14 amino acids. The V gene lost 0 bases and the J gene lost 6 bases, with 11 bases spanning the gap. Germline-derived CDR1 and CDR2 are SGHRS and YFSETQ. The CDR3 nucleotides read TGCGCCAGCAGCTTGGGGCGGGATCGCGATACGCAGTATTTT. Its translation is CASSLGRDRDTQYF.

The CDR3 sequence: CASSRRLTGAGGSPLHF. The CDR3 DNA is TGTGCCAGCAGCCGCCGCCTCACAGGGGCCGGTGGGTCACCCCTCCACTTT. The rearrangement uses TRBV11-2 and TRBJ1-6; 7 bases line up with TRBD1. Germline assignment: CDR1 SGHAT and CDR2 FQNNGV. This CDR3 is built from 17 residues. V dropped 5 bases and J dropped 10; count of bases not matched to a gene: 17.

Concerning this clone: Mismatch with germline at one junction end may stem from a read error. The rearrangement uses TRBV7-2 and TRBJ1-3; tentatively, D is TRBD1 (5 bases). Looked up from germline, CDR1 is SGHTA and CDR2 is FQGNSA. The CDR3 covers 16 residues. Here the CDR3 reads CASSFRGLFSGNAIYF. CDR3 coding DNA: TGTGCCAGCAGCTTTAGGGGACTGTTCTCTGGAAACGCCATATATTTT.

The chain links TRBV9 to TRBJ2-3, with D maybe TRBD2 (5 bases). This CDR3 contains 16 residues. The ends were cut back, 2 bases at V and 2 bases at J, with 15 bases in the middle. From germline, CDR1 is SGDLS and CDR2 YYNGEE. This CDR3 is CASSVGPSRDTDTQYF. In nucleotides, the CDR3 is TGTGCCAGCAGCGTTGGACCCAGCCGGGACACAGATACGCAGTATTTT.

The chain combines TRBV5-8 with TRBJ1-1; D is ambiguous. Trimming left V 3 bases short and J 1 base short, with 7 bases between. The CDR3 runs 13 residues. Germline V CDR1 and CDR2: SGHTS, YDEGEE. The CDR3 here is CASSSRGNTEAFF. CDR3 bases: TGTGCCAGCAGCTCACGGGGGAACACTGAAGCTTTCTTT.

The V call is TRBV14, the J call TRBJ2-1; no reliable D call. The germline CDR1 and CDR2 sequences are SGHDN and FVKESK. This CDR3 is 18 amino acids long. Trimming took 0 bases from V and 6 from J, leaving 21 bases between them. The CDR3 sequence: CASSQDWPPSLRPNEQFF. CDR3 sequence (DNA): TGTGCCAGCAGCCAAGACTGGCCCCCCTCTTTGCGGCCCAATGAGCAGTTCTTC.

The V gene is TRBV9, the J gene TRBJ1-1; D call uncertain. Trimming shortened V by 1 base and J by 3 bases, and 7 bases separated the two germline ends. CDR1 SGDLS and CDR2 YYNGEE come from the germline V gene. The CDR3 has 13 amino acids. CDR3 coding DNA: TGTGCCAGCAGCGTACAGTTGGACACTGAAGCTTTCTTT. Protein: CASSVQLDTEAFF.

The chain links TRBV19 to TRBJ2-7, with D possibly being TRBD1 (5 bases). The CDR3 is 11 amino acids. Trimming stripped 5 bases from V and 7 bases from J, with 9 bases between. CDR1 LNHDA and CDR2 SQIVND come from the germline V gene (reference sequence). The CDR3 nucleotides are TGTGCCAGTAGTGCCCGGACAGAGCAGTACTTC. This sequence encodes CASSARTEQYF. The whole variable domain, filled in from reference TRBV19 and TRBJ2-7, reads DGGITQSPKYLFRKEGQNVTLSCEQNLNHDAMYWYRQDPGQGLRLIYYSQIVNDFQKGDIAEGYSVSREKKESFPLTVTSAQKNPTAFYLCASSARTEQYFGPGTRLTVT.

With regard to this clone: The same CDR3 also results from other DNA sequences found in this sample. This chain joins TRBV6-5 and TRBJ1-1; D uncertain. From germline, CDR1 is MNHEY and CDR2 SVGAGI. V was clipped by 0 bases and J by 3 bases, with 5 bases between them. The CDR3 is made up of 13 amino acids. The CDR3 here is CASSYSRDTEAFF. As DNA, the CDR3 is TGTGCCAGCAGTTACTCCCGGGACACTGAAGCTTTCTTT.

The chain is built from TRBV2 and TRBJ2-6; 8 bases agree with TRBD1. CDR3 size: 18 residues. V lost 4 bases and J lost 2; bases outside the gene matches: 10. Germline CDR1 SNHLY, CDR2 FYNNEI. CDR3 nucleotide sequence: TGTGCCAGCAGTGCCCCGGACAGGGCGCAAACTGGGGCCAACGTCCTGACTTTC. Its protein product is CASSAPDRAQTGANVLTF.

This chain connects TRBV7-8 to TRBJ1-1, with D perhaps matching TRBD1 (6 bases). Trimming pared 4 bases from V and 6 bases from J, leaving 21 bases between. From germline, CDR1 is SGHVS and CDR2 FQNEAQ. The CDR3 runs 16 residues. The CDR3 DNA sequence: TGTGCCAGCAGCTCCGAACCAGGACAGTCCCCTCCTGAAGCTTTCTTT. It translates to CASSSEPGQSPPEAFF.

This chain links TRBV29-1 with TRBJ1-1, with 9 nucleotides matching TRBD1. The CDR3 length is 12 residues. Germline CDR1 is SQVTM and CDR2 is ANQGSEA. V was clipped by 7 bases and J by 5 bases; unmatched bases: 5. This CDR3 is CSAYRGQTEAFF. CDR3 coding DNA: TGCAGCGCCTACAGGGGGCAAACTGAAGCTTTCTTT.

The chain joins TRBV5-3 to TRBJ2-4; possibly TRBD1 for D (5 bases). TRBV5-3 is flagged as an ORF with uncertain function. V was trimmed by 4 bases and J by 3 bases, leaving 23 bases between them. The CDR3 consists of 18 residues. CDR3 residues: CARSRTEVDSRYKNIQYF. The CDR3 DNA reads TGTGCCAGAAGCCGAACCGAGGTCGACAGCAGATACAAAAACATTCAGTACTTC.

CDR3 DNA sequence: TGTGCCAGCAGCCCACAGACAGATACGCAGTATTTT. This translates into CASSPQTDTQYF. This chain joins TRBV9 and TRBJ2-3, with unresolved D. CDR3 length: 12 residues. Trimming left V 4 bases short and J 3 bases short, with 6 bases between. Germline values: CDR1 SGDLS, CDR2 YYNGEE.

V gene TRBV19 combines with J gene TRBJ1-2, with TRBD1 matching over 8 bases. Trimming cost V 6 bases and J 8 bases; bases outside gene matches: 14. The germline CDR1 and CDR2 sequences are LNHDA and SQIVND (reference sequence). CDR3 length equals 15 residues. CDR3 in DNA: TGTGCCAGTAGCCGGACAGGGCGAGACCTTGTGGGCTACACCTTC. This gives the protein CASSRTGRDLVGYTF.

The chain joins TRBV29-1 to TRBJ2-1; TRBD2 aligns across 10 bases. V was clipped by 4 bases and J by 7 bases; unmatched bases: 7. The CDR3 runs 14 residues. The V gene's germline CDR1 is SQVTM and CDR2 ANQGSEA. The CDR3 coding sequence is TGCAGCGTTGTCAGCGGGGGGGCACGTAATGAGCAGTTCTTC. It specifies CSVVSGGARNEQFF.

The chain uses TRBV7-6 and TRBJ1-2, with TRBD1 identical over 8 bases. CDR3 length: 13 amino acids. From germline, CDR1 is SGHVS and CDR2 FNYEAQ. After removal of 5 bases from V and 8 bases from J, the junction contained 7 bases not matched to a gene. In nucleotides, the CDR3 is TGTGCCAGCAGCCTACGATCAGGGGGCGGCTACACCTTC. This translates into CASSLRSGGGYTF.

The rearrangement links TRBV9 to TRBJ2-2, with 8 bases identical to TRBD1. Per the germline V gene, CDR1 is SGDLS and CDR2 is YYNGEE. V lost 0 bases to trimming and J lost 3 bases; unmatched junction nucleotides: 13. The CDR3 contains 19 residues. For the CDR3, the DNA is TGTGCCAGCAGCGTAGCCTCAACCGGGACAGGAGATTACACCGGGGAGCTGTTTTTT. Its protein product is CASSVASTGTGDYTGELFF.

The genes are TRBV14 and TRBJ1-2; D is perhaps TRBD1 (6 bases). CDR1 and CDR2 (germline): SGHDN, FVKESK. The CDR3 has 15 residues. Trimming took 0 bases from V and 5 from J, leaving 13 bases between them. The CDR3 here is CASSQDRGAKYGYTF. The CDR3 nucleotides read TGTGCCAGCAGCCAAGATCGGGGGGCCAAGTATGGCTACACCTTC.

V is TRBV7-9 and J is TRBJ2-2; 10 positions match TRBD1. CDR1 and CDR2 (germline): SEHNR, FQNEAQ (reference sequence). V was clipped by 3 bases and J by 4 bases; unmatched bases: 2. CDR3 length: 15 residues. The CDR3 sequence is CASSLGQGITGELFF. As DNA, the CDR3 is TGTGCCAGCAGCTTGGGACAGGGGATCACCGGGGAGCTGTTTTTT.

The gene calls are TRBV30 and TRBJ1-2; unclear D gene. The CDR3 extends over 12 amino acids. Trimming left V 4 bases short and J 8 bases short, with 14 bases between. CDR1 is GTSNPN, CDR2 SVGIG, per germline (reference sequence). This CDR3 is CAWTSDSGGYTF. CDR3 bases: TGTGCCTGGACATCGGACTCGGGCGGCTACACCTTC.

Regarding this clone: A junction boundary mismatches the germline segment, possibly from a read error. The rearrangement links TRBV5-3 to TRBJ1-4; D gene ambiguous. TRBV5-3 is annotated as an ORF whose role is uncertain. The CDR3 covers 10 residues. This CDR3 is CPRRAEKLFF. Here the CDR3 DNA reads TGTCCCAGGAGGGCCGAAAAACTGTTTTTT.

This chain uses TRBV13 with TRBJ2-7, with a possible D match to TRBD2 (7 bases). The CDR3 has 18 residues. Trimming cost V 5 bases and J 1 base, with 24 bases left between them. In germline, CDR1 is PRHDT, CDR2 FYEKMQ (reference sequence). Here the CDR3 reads CASSGGGSWDYQSYEQYF. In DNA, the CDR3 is TGTGCCAGCAGCGGAGGGGGGAGTTGGGACTACCAATCCTACGAGCAGTACTTC.

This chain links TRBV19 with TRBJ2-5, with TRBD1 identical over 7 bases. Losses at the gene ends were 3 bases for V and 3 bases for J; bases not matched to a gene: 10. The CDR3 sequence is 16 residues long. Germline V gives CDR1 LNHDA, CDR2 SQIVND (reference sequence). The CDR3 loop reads CASSMHGLQGKETQYF. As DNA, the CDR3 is TGTGCCAGTAGTATGCATGGATTACAGGGGAAAGAGACCCAGTACTTC.

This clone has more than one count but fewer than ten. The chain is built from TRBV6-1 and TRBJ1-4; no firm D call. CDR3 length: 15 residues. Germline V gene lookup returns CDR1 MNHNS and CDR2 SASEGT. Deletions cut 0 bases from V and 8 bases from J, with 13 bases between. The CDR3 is CASSEALHAYEKLFF. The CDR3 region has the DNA TGTGCCAGCAGTGAAGCGCTTCATGCCTACGAAAAACTGTTTTTT.

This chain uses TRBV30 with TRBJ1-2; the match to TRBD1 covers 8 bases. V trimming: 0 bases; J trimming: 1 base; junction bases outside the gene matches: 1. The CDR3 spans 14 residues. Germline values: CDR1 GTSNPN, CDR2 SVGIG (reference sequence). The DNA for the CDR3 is TGTGCCTGGAGTGTGGGACAGGTTAACTATGGCTACACCTTC. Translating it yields CAWSVGQVNYGYTF.

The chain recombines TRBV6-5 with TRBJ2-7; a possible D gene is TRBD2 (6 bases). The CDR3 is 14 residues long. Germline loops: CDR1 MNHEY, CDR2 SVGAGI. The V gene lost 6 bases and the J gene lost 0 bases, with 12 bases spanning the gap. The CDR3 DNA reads TGTGCCAGCAGGCGGGACGCGTACTCCTACGAGCAGTACTTC. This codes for CASRRDAYSYEQYF.

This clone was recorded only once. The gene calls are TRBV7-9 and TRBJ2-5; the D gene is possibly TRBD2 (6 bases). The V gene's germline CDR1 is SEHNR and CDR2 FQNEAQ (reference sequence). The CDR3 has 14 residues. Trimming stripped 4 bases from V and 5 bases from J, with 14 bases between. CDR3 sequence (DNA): TGTGCCAGCAGCTCGACCGGGGGTAGGGAGACCCAGTACTTC. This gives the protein CASSSTGGRETQYF.

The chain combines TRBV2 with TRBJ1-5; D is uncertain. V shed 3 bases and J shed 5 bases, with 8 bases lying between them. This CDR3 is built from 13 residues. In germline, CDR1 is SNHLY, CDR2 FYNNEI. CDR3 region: CASSEGRDQPQHF. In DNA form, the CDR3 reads TGTGCCAGCAGTGAGGGTCGGGATCAGCCCCAGCATTTT.

DNA of the CDR3: TGTGCCAGCAGCTTCGGACTAGCGGGAGGGCAGAACACAGATACGCAGTATTTT. Its translation is CASSFGLAGGQNTDTQYF. This sequence joins TRBV7-2 and TRBJ2-3, with 15 bases that match TRBD2. V lost 3 bases, J lost 2 bases, and 6 bases stayed unmatched. CDR1 and CDR2 (germline): SGHTA, FQGNSA. The CDR3 consists of 18 residues.